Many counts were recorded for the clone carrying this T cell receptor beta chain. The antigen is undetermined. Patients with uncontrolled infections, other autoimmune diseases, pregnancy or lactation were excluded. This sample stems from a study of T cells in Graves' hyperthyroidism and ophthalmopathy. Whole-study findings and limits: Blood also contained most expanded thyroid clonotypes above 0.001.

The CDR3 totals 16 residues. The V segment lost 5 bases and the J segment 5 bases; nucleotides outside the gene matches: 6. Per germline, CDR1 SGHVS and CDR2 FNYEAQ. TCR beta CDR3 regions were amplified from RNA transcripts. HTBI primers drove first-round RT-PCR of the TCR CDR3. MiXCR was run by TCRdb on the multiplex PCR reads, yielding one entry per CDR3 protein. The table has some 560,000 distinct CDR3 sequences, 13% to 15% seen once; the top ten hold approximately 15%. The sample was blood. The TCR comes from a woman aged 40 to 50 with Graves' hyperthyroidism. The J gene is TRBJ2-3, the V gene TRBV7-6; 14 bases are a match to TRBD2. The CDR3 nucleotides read TGTGCCAGCAGCCCCCGTGGACTAGCGGGAGGAGATACGCAGTATTTT. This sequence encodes CASSPRGLAGGDTQYF.